These T cell receptor beta chains were read from a single sample in a study of T-cell reconstitution after alpha-beta-depleted transplantation in children. TCRdb reanalysed the PCR reads using MiXCR and keeps one entry per CDR3 protein. The sample yields about 360,000 distinct CDR3 sequences, 13% seen once. The sequencing used PBMCs, collected from the stem cell graft. Receptor source: a human donor who donated a stem cell graft to a child with Fanconi anemia. CDR3s leave out the opening cysteine and the closing phenylalanine or tryptophan. The order of the fields is V gene, CDR3 protein.

TRBV2 ASQGGSYNEQF
TRBV7-9 ASSLSTGGYNEQF
TRBV29-1 SVLGQTNTEAF
TRBV5-1 ASSFYGMSRETQY
TRBV20-1 SARTDNNEQF
TRBV20-1 SALRTGTLGEQF
TRBV10-3 AISRQGGSKTNGEAF
TRBV20-1 SADDRGLYGYT
TRBV28 ASSGARQARAF
TRBV7-9 ASSFSTSNYGYT
TRBV7-2 ASSPTGTGIAGELF
TRBV5-1 ASLWGQGNTEAF
TRBV18 ASSPGGSNDNEQF
TRBV10-3 AISNRRAGTDTQY
TRBV28 ASSSNSGITEAF
TRBV3-1 ASSQDARENEQF
TRBV11-2 ASSFGQVVGETQY
TRBV28 ASAPGQGAEGYT
TRBV9 ASSVGGGGTDTQY
TRBV5-6 ASSRGIQKKQETQY
TRBV7-8 ASSYKGRTEAF
TRBV5-1 ASSLDSGHRNTIY
TRBV5-1 ASSLVGGGRGANVLT
TRBV5-1 ASSLPAPPGGSDTQY
TRBV29-1 SDWGSLNTEAF
TRBV19 ASSPRAGLTQETQY
TRBV9 ASSQSTGGELF
TRBV12-3/TRBV12-4 ACSLALGGGGGSQETQY
TRBV4-2 ASSPQDQYNEQF
TRBV12-3/TRBV12-4 ASTKTGETQY
TRBV9 ASSVAETERQY
TRBV5-1 ASSLGQPGALYGYT
TRBV5-1 ASSLRTGRDEQY
TRBV28 ASSFTGRTNSPLH
TRBV11-2 ASSLTSRNTGELF
TRBV25-1 ASMDVNEKLF
TRBV7-2 ASSLRREGETQY
TRBV4-2 ASSQEQGEHEQY
TRBV25-1 ASSGRTGELF
TRBV2 ASNEGSEAF
TRBV5-1 ASSLRRTDTQY
TRBV4-1 ASSQAHLGRNQPQH
TRBV5-1 ASSPGDSWTDTQY
TRBV15 ATSRDLERGGLDEQF
TRBV5-6 ASSSRVLKRYTEAF
TRBV27 ASSLLPGTGTGELF
TRBV12-5 ASGLVPTYEQY
TRBV7-2 ASSPIYGSGELF
TRBV7-2 ASSFLGVGNYGYT
TRBV20-1 SATTGTGAGEQF
TRBV12-3/TRBV12-4 ASSLNLPATDTQY
TRBV13 ASSLLWGQGSSGELF
TRBV9 ASSKGWRSSEAF
TRBV28 ASSSQRLANYGYT
TRBV2 ASRTGLAGGTQY
TRBV2 ASRYTGGEQY
TRBV20-1 SALHPVTRRETQY